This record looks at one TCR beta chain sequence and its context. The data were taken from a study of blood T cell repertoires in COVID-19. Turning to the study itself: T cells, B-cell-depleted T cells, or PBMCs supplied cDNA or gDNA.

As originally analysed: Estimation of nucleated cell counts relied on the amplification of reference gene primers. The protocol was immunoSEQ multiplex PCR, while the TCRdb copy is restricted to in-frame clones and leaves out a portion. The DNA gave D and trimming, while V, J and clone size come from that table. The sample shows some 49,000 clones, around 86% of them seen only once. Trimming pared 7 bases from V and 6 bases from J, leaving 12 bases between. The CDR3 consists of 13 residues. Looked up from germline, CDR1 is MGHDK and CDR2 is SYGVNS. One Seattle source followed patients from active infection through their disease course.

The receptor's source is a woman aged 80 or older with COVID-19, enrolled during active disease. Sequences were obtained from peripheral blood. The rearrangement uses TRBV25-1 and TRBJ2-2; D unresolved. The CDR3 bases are TGTGCCAGCACCAACTCTCGAGCCGGGGAGCTGTTTTTT. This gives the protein CASTNSRAGELFF.